This T cell receptor (beta chain) stems from a study of OX40 agonist ivuxolimab in advanced cancers. About the research overall: The patients got ivuxolimab, which is an agonistic anti-OX40 (CD134) antibody. Earlier treatment with anti-PD-1, anti-PD-L1 or anti-CTLA-4 was permitted, and about 40% had received some.

Concerning this clone: The junction shows a germline mismatch at one end, possibly a read error.

At cycle 4 day 1, cycle 7 day 1, and baseline, blood was sampled. Per germline, CDR1 SQVTM and CDR2 ANQGSEA. The length of the CDR3 is 11 residues. The table came from immunoSEQ multiplex PCR; TCRdb's copy has only in-frame clones and leaves some out. The sample gives 55,000 to 70,000 clones, under 85% of which show up once; roughly 3.4% is in the top ten. This receptor was obtained from an adult with an advanced solid tumor such as melanoma, head and neck, liver or kidney cancer. Sequencing was performed on CD4+ or CD8+ T cells sorted from blood, taken in a trial of the OX40 agonist ivuxolimab. The J gene is TRBJ2-7, the V gene TRBV29-1; a possible D gene is TRBD1 (6 bases). The CDR3 protein is CSPGFDRTACF. The DNA of the CDR3 is TGCAGCCCCGGGTTCGACAGGACCGCGTGCTTC.